A single TCR beta chain is shown here with its context. Its target is unknown. This sample was taken from a study of T cell repertoires in cytomegalovirus infection. Overall study context: Selected CMV epitopes included recently identified HLA-C-restricted ones as well as well-studied HLA-B-restricted ones. Both CMV infection and a matching HLA type were indicated by public TCR beta signatures. Points from the study as a whole: CMV-specific TCR beta clonotypes restricted by HLA-C were the ones dominating the ex vivo response.

The junction had 4 bases not matched to a gene; V was cut back by 0 bases and J by 2 bases. CDR1 is DFQATT, CDR2 SNEGSKA, per germline (reference sequence). The CDR3 loop spans 16 amino acids. TCRdb analysed the reads with MiXCR anew, one entry per CDR3 protein. The sample has some 800,000 distinct CDR3 sequences, around 29% seen once. The input for sequencing was cultured CD8+ T cells from PBMCs, taken from culture after CMV antigen stimulation. The receptor was derived from a human donor in good health (CMV status not recorded). Some clones in this sample may be carry-over from other donors' samples. This chain joins TRBV20-1 and TRBJ2-2, with 9 bases identical to TRBD1. CDR3 sequence: CSARDLGQGNTGELFF. Here the CDR3 DNA reads TGCAGTGCTAGAGATCTGGGACAGGGTAACACCGGGGAGCTGTTTTTT.